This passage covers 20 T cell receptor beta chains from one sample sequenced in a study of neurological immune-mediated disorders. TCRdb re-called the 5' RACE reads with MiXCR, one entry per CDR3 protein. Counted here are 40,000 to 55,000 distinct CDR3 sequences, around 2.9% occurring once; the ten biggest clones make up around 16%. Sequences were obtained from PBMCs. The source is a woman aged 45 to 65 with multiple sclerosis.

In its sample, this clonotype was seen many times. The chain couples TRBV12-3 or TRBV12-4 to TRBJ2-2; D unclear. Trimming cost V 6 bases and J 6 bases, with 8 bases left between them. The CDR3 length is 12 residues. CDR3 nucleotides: TGTGCCAGCAGGTCCCTGTCCGGGGAGCTGTTTTTT. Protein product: CASRSLSGELFF.

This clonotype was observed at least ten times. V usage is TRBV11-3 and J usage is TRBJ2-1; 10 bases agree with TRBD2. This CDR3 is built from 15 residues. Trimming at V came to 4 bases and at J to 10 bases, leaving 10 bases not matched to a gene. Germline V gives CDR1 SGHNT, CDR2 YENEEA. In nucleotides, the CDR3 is TGTGCCAGCAGCTCCACAGCGGGGGGGCTAGGCGAGCAGTTCTTC. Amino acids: CASSSTAGGLGEQFF.

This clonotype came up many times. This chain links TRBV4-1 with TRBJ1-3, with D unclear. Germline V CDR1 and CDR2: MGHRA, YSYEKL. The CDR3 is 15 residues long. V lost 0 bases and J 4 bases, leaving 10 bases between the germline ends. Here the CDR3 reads CASSQDPGFGNTIYF. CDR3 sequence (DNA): TGCGCCAGCAGCCAAGACCCCGGTTTCGGAAACACCATATATTTT.

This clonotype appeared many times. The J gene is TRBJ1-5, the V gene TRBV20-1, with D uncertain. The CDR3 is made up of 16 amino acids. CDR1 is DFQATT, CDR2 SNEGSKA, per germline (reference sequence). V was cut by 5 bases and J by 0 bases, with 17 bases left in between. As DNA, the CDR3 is TGCAGTGCTGTCACTAGCGGAGCAAATAGCAATCAGCCCCAGCATTTT. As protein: CSAVTSGANSNQPQHF.

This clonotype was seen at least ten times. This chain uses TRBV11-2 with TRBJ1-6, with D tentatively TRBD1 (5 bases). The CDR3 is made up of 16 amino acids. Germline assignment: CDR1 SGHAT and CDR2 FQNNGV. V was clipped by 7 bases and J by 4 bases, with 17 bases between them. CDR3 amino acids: CASTLGRGRYNSPLHF. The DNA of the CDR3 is TGTGCCAGCACCCTAGGGAGGGGCCGTTATAATTCACCCCTCCACTTT.

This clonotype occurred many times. Here the CDR3 DNA reads TGCAGTGCTAGGAGACAGGGGGTATCGACGGGCACCGGGGAGCTGTTTTTT. It encodes CSARRQGVSTGTGELFF. The gene calls are TRBV20-1 and TRBJ2-2; 9 nucleotides match TRBD1. The germline V gene has CDR1 DFQATT and CDR2 SNEGSKA (reference sequence). The CDR3 is made up of 17 amino acids. Trimming took 3 bases from V and 4 from J; bases not matched to a gene: 12.

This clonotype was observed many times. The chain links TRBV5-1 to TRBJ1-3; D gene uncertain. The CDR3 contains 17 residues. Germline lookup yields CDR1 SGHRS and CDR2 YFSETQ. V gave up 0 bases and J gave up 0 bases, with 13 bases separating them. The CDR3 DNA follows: TGCGCCAGCAGCTTGGTTTCAACGGCCCTCTCTGGAAACACCATATATTTT. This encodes CASSLVSTALSGNTIYF.

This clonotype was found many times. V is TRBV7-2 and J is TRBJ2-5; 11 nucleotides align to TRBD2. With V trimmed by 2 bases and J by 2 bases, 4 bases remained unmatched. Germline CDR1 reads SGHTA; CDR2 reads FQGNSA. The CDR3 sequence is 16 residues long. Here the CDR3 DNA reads TGTGCCAGCAGCTTATTAGCTAGCGGGGGGCAAGAGACCCAGTACTTC. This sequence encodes CASSLLASGGQETQYF.

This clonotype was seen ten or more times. Written as DNA, the CDR3 is TGTGCCAGCAGTCGCCGGGACTCCAATCAGCCCCAGCATTTT. It is translated as CASSRRDSNQPQHF. The J gene is TRBJ1-5, the V gene TRBV6-1; a possible D gene is TRBD1 (5 bases). The germline gives CDR1 MNHNS, CDR2 SASEGT. Trimming pared 5 bases from V and 3 bases from J, leaving 11 bases between. CDR3 length equals 14 residues.

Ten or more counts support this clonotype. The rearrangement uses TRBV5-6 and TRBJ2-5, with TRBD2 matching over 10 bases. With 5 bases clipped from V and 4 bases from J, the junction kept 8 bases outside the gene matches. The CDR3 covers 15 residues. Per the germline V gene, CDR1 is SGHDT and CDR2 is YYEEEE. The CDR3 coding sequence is TGTGCCAGCAGTTTGATAGCGGGGGGACGAGAGACCCAGTACTTC. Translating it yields CASSLIAGGRETQYF.

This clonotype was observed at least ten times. The CDR3 loop reads CSATGEYGYTF. CDR3 sequence (DNA): TGCAGTGCTACAGGGGAATATGGCTACACCTTC. J is TRBJ1-2 and V is TRBV20-1, with D possibly being TRBD1 (6 bases). Germline values: CDR1 DFQATT, CDR2 SNEGSKA (reference sequence). This CDR3 has 11 residues. V lost 4 bases and J lost 5, with 8 bases in between.

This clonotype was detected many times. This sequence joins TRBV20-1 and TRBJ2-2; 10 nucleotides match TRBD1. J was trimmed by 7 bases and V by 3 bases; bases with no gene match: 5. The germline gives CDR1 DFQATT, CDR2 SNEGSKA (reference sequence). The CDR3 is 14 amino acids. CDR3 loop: CSARGTGAGGELFF. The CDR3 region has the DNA TGCAGTGCTAGGGGGACAGGGGCAGGCGGGGAGCTGTTTTTT.

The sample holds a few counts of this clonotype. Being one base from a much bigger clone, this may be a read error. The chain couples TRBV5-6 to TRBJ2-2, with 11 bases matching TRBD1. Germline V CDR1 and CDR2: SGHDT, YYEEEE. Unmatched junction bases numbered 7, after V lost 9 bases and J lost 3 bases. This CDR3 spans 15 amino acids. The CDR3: CANRTGGRDTGELFF. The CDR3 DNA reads TGTGCCAACAGGACAGGGGGCCGGGACACCGGGGAGCTGTTTTTT.

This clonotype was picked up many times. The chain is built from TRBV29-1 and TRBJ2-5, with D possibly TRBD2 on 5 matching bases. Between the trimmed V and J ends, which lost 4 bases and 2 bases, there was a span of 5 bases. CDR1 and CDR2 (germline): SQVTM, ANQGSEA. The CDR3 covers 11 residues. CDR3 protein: CSVGEQETQYF. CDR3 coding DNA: TGCAGCGTTGGGGAGCAAGAGACCCAGTACTTC.

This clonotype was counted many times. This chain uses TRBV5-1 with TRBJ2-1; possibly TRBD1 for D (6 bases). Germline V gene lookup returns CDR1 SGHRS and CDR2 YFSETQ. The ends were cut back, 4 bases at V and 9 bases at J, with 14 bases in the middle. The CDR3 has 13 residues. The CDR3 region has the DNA TGCGCCAGCAGCCGCGAGGGGGTAGGTGAGCAGTTCTTC. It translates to CASSREGVGEQFF. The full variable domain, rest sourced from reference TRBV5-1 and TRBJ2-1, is KAGVTQTPRYLIKTRGQQVTLSCSPISGHRSVSWYQQTPGQGLQFLFEYFSETQRNKGNFPGRFSGRQFSNSRSEMNVSTLELGDSALYLCASSREGVGEQFFGPGTRLTVL.

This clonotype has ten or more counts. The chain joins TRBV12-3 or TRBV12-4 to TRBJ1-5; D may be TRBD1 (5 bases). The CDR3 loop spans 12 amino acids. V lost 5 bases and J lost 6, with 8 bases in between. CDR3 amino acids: CASSEGVQPQHF. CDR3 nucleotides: TGTGCCAGCAGTGAAGGGGTTCAGCCCCAGCATTTT.

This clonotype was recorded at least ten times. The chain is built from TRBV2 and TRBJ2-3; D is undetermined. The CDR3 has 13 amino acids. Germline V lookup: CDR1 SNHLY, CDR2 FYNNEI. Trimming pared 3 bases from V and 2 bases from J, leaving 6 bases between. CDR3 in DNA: TGTGCCAGCAGTGATGGCCCCACAGATACGCAGTATTTT. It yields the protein CASSDGPTDTQYF.

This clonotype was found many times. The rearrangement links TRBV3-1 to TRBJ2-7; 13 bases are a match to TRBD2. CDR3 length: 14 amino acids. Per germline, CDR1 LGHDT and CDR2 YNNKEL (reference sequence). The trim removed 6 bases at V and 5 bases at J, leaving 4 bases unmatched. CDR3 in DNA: TGTGCCAGCAGACTAGCGGGAGGGCCAAACGAGCAGTACTTC. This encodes CASRLAGGPNEQYF.

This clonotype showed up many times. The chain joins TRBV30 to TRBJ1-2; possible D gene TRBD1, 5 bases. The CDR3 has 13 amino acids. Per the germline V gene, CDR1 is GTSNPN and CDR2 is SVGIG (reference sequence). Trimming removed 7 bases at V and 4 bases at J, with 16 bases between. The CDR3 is CASKGTDLYGYTF. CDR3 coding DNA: TGTGCCTCCAAAGGGACCGACCTCTATGGCTACACCTTC. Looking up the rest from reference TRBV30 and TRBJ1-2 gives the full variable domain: SQTIHQWPATLVQPVGSPLSLECTVEGTSNPNLYWYRQAAGRGLQLLFYSVGIGQISSEVPQNLSASRPQDRQFILSSKKLLLSDSGFYLCASKGTDLYGYTFGSGTRLTVV.

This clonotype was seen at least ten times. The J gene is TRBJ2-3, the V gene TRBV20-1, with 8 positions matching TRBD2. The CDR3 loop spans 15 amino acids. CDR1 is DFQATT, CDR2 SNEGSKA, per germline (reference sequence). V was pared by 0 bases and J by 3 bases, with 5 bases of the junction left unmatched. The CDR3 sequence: CSARDSGIGTDTQYF. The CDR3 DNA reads TGCAGTGCTAGAGATAGCGGGATTGGGACAGATACGCAGTATTTT.